The 14 T cell receptor beta chains below were found in one sample sequenced in a study of blood T cell repertoires in COVID-19. Data came from immunoSEQ multiplex PCR; TCRdb stores just in-frame clones and leaves some out. Here the sample spans 200,000 to 250,000 clones, about 80% being singletons. Sequenced input: PBMCs or T cells enriched from blood (not recorded which). The receptor set was obtained from a woman between 45 and 65 years old who had been exposed to COVID-19.

The rearrangement uses TRBV7-2 and TRBJ1-1; weak D call: TRBD1 (5 bases). Between the trimmed V and J ends, which lost 7 bases and 1 base, there was a span of 10 bases. CDR1 is SGHTA, CDR2 FQGNSA, per germline. This CDR3 has 13 residues. Written as DNA, the CDR3 is TGTGCCAGCACCCTCGGACAGAACACTGAAGCTTTCTTT. Translation: CASTLGQNTEAFF.

This clone was recorded once. This sequence joins TRBV3-1 (or the pseudogene TRBV3-2) and TRBJ2-5; 7 bases align to TRBD1. Germline CDR1 LGHDT, CDR2 YNNKEL (reference sequence). The ends lost 3 bases at V and 5 bases at J; junction bases unmatched: 9. This CDR3 has 15 residues. CDR3 region: CASSHRPGGSETQYF. The CDR3 DNA reads as TGTGCCAGCAGCCACCGCCCAGGGGGAAGCGAGACCCAGTACTTC.

The chain has TRBV6-2 or TRBV6-3 and TRBJ1-1, with a possible D match to TRBD1 (5 bases). This CDR3 comprises 17 residues. Germline V lookup: CDR1 MNHEY, CDR2 SVGEGT. Trimming left V 2 bases short and J 0 bases short, with 16 bases between. In DNA, the CDR3 is TGTGCCAGCAGTTACCCCGACAGCAACCTATTGAACACTGAAGCTTTCTTT. Residues: CASSYPDSNLLNTEAFF.

This clone has only one observation. This sequence joins TRBV19 and TRBJ1-5, with D tentatively TRBD1 (5 bases). This CDR3 has 14 amino acids. Trimming left V 3 bases short and J 7 bases short, with 13 bases between. Germline CDR1 and CDR2: LNHDA and SQIVND (reference sequence). This chain's CDR3 is CASSIASKGQPQHF. CDR3 bases: TGTGCCAGTAGTATCGCATCTAAGGGGCAGCCCCAGCATTTT.

This clone was seen a few times. The chain carries TRBV19 and TRBJ1-6, with TRBD1 as a possible D gene (5 bases). V gave up 5 bases and J gave up 5 bases, with 13 bases separating them. The germline CDR1 and CDR2 sequences are LNHDA and SQIVND (reference sequence). The CDR3 has 15 residues. The CDR3 loop is CASSWGLGNNSPLHF. CDR3 nucleotides: TGTGCCAGTAGTTGGGGACTCGGCAATAATTCACCCCTCCACTTT.

J is TRBJ2-7 and V is TRBV3-1 (or the pseudogene TRBV3-2), with D hard to call. V lost 6 bases and J 0 bases, leaving 6 bases between the germline ends. Germline V lookup: CDR1 LGHDT, CDR2 YNNKEL (reference sequence). This CDR3 is built from 12 residues. CDR3 amino acids: CASSQVSYEQYF. CDR3 sequence (DNA): TGTGCCAGCAGTCAGGTCTCCTACGAGCAGTACTTC.

This clone was recorded once. This chain links TRBV27 with TRBJ1-5; TRBD1 matches 9 bases. The junction had 6 bases not matched to a gene; V was cut back by 5 bases and J by 4 bases. The CDR3 has 15 amino acids. The germline CDR1 and CDR2 sequences are MNHEY and SMNVEV (reference sequence). In nucleotides, the CDR3 is TGTGCCAGCAGTCCGCAACAGGGGGCTAATCAGCCCCAGCATTTT. This sequence encodes CASSPQQGANQPQHF.

The V gene is TRBV18, the J gene TRBJ1-1; D unclear. CDR1 is KGHSH and CDR2 is LQKENI in the germline V gene. This CDR3 region has 13 residues. Trimming stripped 3 bases from V and 6 bases from J, with 11 bases between. The CDR3 spells CASSPVGSSEAFF. The CDR3 DNA follows: TGTGCCAGCTCACCGGTGGGGAGCTCTGAAGCTTTCTTT.

V gene TRBV13 combines with J gene TRBJ1-1, with D perhaps matching TRBD1 (6 bases). There are 13 residues in the CDR3. V shed 5 bases and J shed 5 bases, with 12 bases lying between them. Germline V CDR1 and CDR2: PRHDT, FYEKMQ (reference sequence). The CDR3 loop is CASSQGIGTEAFF. CDR3 bases: TGTGCCAGCAGCCAGGGGATTGGGACTGAAGCTTTCTTT.

The table lists this clone with a count of one. The chain joins TRBV5-6 to TRBJ1-5; 9 positions match TRBD1. With V trimmed by 0 bases and J by 7 bases, 5 bases remained unmatched. The germline V gene has CDR1 SGHDT and CDR2 YYEEEE. The length of the CDR3 is 15 residues. CDR3 nucleotide sequence: TGTGCCAGCAGCTTGGGGACAGGGGTGAGGCAGCCCCAGCATTTT. Its translation: CASSLGTGVRQPQHF.

J is TRBJ2-5 and V is TRBV19; weak D call: TRBD2 (7 bases). CDR3 length: 14 residues. Trimming cost V 3 bases and J 7 bases, with 15 bases left between them. The germline CDR1 and CDR2 sequences are LNHDA and SQIVND (reference sequence). As DNA, the CDR3 is TGTGCCAGTAGTATTGGGGGGGGCCCAGGGACCCAGTACTTC. Translated, it gives CASSIGGGPGTQYF.

The rearrangement links TRBV19 to TRBJ2-7; D is possibly TRBD1 (5 bases). The V and J ends lost 6 bases and 4 bases respectively, with 13 bases between them. The germline V gene has CDR1 LNHDA and CDR2 SQIVND (reference sequence). This CDR3 spans 13 amino acids. CDR3 sequence reads: CASSDTGDYEQYF. As DNA, the CDR3 is TGTGCCAGTAGCGATACAGGCGATTACGAGCAGTACTTC.

The chain has TRBV11-2 and TRBJ1-2, with TRBD1 matching 9 bases. CDR1 SGHAT and CDR2 FQNNGV come from the germline V gene. V trimming: 3 bases; J trimming: 7 bases; junction bases outside the gene matches: 12. The CDR3 length is 16 residues. CDR3 amino acids: CASSLGQGYGGGGYTF. The DNA for the CDR3 is TGTGCCAGCAGCTTGGGACAGGGATATGGAGGGGGTGGCTACACCTTC. The full variable domain, completed using reference TRBV11-2 and TRBJ1-2, is EAGVAQSPRYKIIEKRQSVAFWCNPISGHATLYWYQQILGQGPKLLIQFQNNGVVDDSQLPKDRFSAERLKGVDSTLKIQPAKLEDSAVYLCASSLGQGYGGGGYTFGSGTRLTVV.

The V call is TRBV19, the J call TRBJ1-1, with D unresolved. Per germline, CDR1 LNHDA and CDR2 SQIVND (reference sequence). Trimming pared 1 base from V and 10 bases from J, leaving 16 bases between. This CDR3 region has 14 residues. The CDR3 reads CASSIVSQSAGAFF. The DNA for the CDR3 is TGTGCCAGTAGTATAGTCAGTCAGTCGGCAGGAGCTTTCTTT.